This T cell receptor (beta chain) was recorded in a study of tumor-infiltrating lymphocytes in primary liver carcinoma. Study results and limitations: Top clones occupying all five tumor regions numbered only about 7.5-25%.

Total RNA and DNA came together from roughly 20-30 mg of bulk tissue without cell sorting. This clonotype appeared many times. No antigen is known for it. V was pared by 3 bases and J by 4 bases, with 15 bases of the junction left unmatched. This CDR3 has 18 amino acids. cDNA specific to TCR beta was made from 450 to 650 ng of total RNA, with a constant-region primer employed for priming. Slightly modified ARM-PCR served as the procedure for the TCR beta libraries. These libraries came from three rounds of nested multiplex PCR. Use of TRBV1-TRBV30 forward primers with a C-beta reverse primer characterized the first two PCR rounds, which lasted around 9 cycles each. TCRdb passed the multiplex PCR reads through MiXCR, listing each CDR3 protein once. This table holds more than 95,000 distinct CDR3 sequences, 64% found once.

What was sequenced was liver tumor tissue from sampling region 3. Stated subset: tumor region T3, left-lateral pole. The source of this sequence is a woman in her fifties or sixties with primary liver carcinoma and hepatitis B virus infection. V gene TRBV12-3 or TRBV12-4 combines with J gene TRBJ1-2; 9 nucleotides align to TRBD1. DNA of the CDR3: TGTGCCAGCAGTTTCACCACACAGGGGGCGATTTCTGGCTATGGCTACACCTTC. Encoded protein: CASSFTTQGAISGYGYTF.